This T cell receptor beta chain originates from a study of Graves' ophthalmopathy and Graves' hyperthyroidism. Looking at the study overall: The authors collected peripheral blood at initial diagnosis, before any treatment. Study-level findings and limits: A majority of expanded thyroid clonotypes exceeding 0.001 frequency were likewise present in blood.

From RNA, the CDR3 regions of TCR beta chains were amplified and sequenced. First-round RT-PCR employed HTBI primers, with a second-round multiplex PCR after it. TCRdb redid the calling of the multiplex PCR reads with MiXCR, one entry per CDR3 protein. The sample shows about 420,000 distinct CDR3 sequences, roughly 20% of them seen only once. This clonotype was observed at least ten times. Its specificity is unknown. The sequence came from a young woman with stable Graves' hyperthyroidism. Sequenced sample: peripheral blood.

For the CDR3, the DNA is TGTGCCAGCAGTCCCAGAGGGGGACAAGAGACCCAGTACTTC. It codes for CASSPRGGQETQYF. This chain links TRBV12-3 or TRBV12-4 with TRBJ2-5; possibly TRBD1 for D (6 bases). V was clipped by 5 bases and J by 2 bases, with 12 bases between them. This CDR3 is built from 14 residues.